Listed here is a single TCR beta chain. No antigen is known for it. Germline lookup yields CDR1 MNHEY and CDR2 SMNVEV (reference sequence). This CDR3 contains 15 residues. V was trimmed by 0 bases and J by 1 base, leaving 9 bases between them. In TCRdb, the reads were re-called with MiXCR into one record per CDR3 protein. The sample holds fewer than 550,000 distinct CDR3 sequences, approximately 17% seen once. The data were taken from a study of T cell repertoires in cytomegalovirus infection. For the study at large: Indicated by public TCR beta signatures were CMV infection and matching HLA type. The study, taken as a whole, reports: Based on cumulative public TCR beta family frequency, carriers of CMV plus the relevant HLA were identified. What dominated the ex vivo response were HLA-C-restricted CMV-specific TCR beta clonotypes.

The V and J genes are TRBV27 and TRBJ1-2, with D possibly matching TRBD1 (5 bases). Sample: CD8+ T cells from PBMCs. This TCR derives from a human donor in good health (CMV status not recorded). Some clones in this sample may be carry-over from other donors' samples. The chain's CDR3 is CASSLSRAFNYGYTF. CDR3 sequence (DNA): TGTGCCAGCAGTTTATCCAGGGCCTTTAACTATGGCTACACCTTC.